This TCR beta chain was captured in a study of T cell responses to AZD1222 COVID-19 vaccine. The study, taken as a whole, reports: Spike-specific TCR depth and breadth grew after two AZD1222 doses. Among the donors, most were white British and more were female, and clonal diversity was possibly underestimated. After the peak T cell response, and only then, were repertoires sampled.

In the case of this clone: Its specificity is unknown.

TCRdb's table, derived via immunoSEQ multiplex PCR, lists solely in-frame clones and lacks some. The sample holds 150,000 to 160,000 clones, about nine tenths seen once. The source is an adult in good health. Sample: peripheral blood, taken on day 0 of AZD1222 vaccination.

The CDR3 sequence: CASSYRTAYGYTF. The CDR3, as DNA: TGTGCCAGCAGTTACCGGACAGCCTATGGCTACACCTTC. The chain employs TRBV6-5 and TRBJ1-2; TRBD1 might be the D (6 bases). Germline CDR1 reads MNHEY; CDR2 reads SVGAGI. The CDR3 contains 13 residues. Trimming left V 2 bases short and J 4 bases short, with 8 bases between.